A selection of T cell receptor beta chains follows, all from one sample in a study of T-cell memory formation after mild COVID-19. TCRdb re-derived calls from the 5' RACE reads in MiXCR, one entry per CDR3 protein. The repertoire holds hundreds of thousands of distinct CDR3 sequences, 20% seen once, with about 8.8% in the top ten. Sequencing used PBMCs or a T cell subset sorted from them (not recorded which). The origin of the receptors is an adult woman who had mild COVID-19 (a few samples of this study predate the infection). Cell type and time point are not known. Each CDR3 is given with its conserved first and last residue. A D gene is named only where the DNA matches it firmly. Only some rows state a clone size, as once, few, many or a class for expanded clones.

CDR3 DNA: TGCAGTGCTAGAGATCGCGGACCTTCCTACGAGCAGTACTTC
CDR3 protein: CSARDRGPSYEQYF
clone size: -
J gene: TRBJ2-7
D gene: -
V gene: TRBV20-1

CDR3 DNA: TGTGCCAGCAAATGGTCAGCGGGGGTTAACTACGAGCAGTACTTC
CDR3 protein: CASKWSAGVNYEQYF
clone size: few
J gene: TRBJ2-7
D gene: TRBD2
V gene: TRBV11-2

CDR3 DNA: TGTGCCAGCAGCGTGGGGCAGTACAATGAGCAGTTCTTC
CDR3 protein: CASSVGQYNEQFF
clone size: -
J gene: TRBJ2-1
D gene: -
V gene: TRBV9

CDR3 DNA: TGTGCCAGCAGCCAAGGGCCTCCACCTAAAGAGACCCAGTACTTC
CDR3 protein: CASSQGPPPKETQYF
clone size: few
J gene: TRBJ2-5
D gene: -
V gene: TRBV3-2

CDR3 DNA: TGTGCCAGCCAAGGCATGTCCCATCAGCCCCAGCATTTT
CDR3 protein: CASQGMSHQPQHF
clone size: -
J gene: TRBJ1-5
D gene: -
V gene: TRBV12-3/TRBV12-4

CDR3 DNA: TGTGCCAGCAGTTCCTATATGACCGGGGAGCTGTTTTTT
CDR3 protein: CASSSYMTGELFF
clone size: few
J gene: TRBJ2-2
D gene: -
V gene: TRBV12-3/TRBV12-4

CDR3 DNA: TGTGCCAGCAGCAAAAGAAATAGGGGGCGCGTCGGGGAGCTGATTTTT
CDR3 protein: CASSKRNRGRVGELIF
clone size: few
J gene: TRBJ2-2
D gene: -
V gene: TRBV21-1

CDR3 DNA: TGTGCCAGCAGCTCGCCGGACAGGGCCTATGGCTACACCTTC
CDR3 protein: CASSSPDRAYGYTF
clone size: few
J gene: TRBJ1-2
D gene: TRBD1
V gene: TRBV7-3

CDR3 DNA: TGTGCCAGCAGCTCGGACCAATTCAATGAGCAGTTCTTC
CDR3 protein: CASSSDQFNEQFF
clone size: few
J gene: TRBJ2-1
D gene: -
V gene: TRBV7-8

CDR3 DNA: TGCAGTGCTAGAGAGACAGGGGGGGCCGGGGAGCTGTTTTTT
CDR3 protein: CSARETGGAGELFF
clone size: -
J gene: TRBJ2-2
D gene: TRBD1
V gene: TRBV20-1

CDR3 DNA: TGCAGCGTTGAAGTAGTAGGGGTAGGAGAGACCCAGTACTTC
CDR3 protein: CSVEVVGVGETQYF
clone size: -
J gene: TRBJ2-5
D gene: -
V gene: TRBV29-1

CDR3 DNA: TGTGCCAGCAGTATTGACAGGGGGATCGGGGAGCTGTTTTTT
CDR3 protein: CASSIDRGIGELFF
clone size: few
J gene: TRBJ2-2
D gene: TRBD1
V gene: TRBV12-3/TRBV12-4

CDR3 DNA: TGCAGCGTTGTGGGACTTCCAGGGTACGAGCAGTACTTC
CDR3 protein: CSVVGLPGYEQYF
clone size: -
J gene: TRBJ2-7
D gene: -
V gene: TRBV29-1

CDR3 DNA: TGTGCCAGCAGCCGAGACGAAGCTTTCTTT
CDR3 protein: CASSRDEAFF
clone size: many
J gene: TRBJ1-1
D gene: -
V gene: TRBV2

CDR3 DNA: TGTGCCAGCAGCTTAGCAGGGGGGCTCAGCTCCTACAATGAGCAGTTCTTC
CDR3 protein: CASSLAGGLSSYNEQFF
clone size: few
J gene: TRBJ2-1
D gene: -
V gene: TRBV7-2

CDR3 DNA: TGTGCCAGCAGCCCGGGAGGGGCGGGTGAGCAGTTCTTC
CDR3 protein: CASSPGGAGEQFF
clone size: few
J gene: TRBJ2-1
D gene: TRBD2
V gene: TRBV11-3

CDR3 DNA: TGTGCCAGCAGCTTATTTCTGGCAGACCGATTCACAGATACGCAGTATTTT
CDR3 protein: CASSLFLADRFTDTQYF
clone size: -
J gene: TRBJ2-3
D gene: -
V gene: TRBV7-6

CDR3 DNA: TGTGCCAGCAGCACCGGACAGGGGTCGAACACCGGGGAGCTGTTTTTT
CDR3 protein: CASSTGQGSNTGELFF
clone size: few
J gene: TRBJ2-2
D gene: TRBD1
V gene: TRBV7-2

CDR3 DNA: TGTGCCAGCAGTGACTCGGCTAGCGGGAGCACAGATACGCAGTATTTT
CDR3 protein: CASSDSASGSTDTQYF
clone size: -
J gene: TRBJ2-3
D gene: TRBD2
V gene: TRBV6-4

CDR3 DNA: TGTGCCAGCAGCGTGGACCTGTCCGGGGAGCTGTTTTTT
CDR3 protein: CASSVDLSGELFF
clone size: few
J gene: TRBJ2-2
D gene: -
V gene: TRBV9

CDR3 DNA: TGTGCCAGCTCACTTGATCACCGGGACAGGGTATACTTT
CDR3 protein: CASSLDHRDRVYF
clone size: -
J gene: TRBJ2-3
D gene: TRBD1
V gene: TRBV18

CDR3 DNA: TGTGCCAGCAGCCGCTCCGGGACAGGGGTTGAAAAACTGTTTTTT
CDR3 protein: CASSRSGTGVEKLFF
clone size: few
J gene: TRBJ1-4
D gene: TRBD1
V gene: TRBV7-9

CDR3 DNA: TGTGCCATCAGGCGGACAGATAATGAAAAACTGTTTTTT
CDR3 protein: CAIRRTDNEKLFF
clone size: few
J gene: TRBJ1-4
D gene: -
V gene: TRBV10-3

CDR3 DNA: TGTGCCACCAGCAGAGATCCCGGGGTTTGGGGCACCGGGGAGCTGTTTTTT
CDR3 protein: CATSRDPGVWGTGELFF
clone size: -
J gene: TRBJ2-2
D gene: -
V gene: TRBV15

CDR3 DNA: TGTGCCACCAGCAGAGATTATGTTGTATGGGACAGTGCAATTAATTCCGAGCAGTACTTC
CDR3 protein: CATSRDYVVWDSAINSEQYF
clone size: -
J gene: TRBJ2-7
D gene: TRBD1
V gene: TRBV15

CDR3 DNA: TGTGCCAGCAGCCCGAGCTCTGGAAACACCATATATTTT
CDR3 protein: CASSPSSGNTIYF
clone size: many
J gene: TRBJ1-3
D gene: -
V gene: TRBV18

CDR3 DNA: TGTGCCACCAGCAGAGATCTGACAGTGAACACTGAAGCTTTCTTT
CDR3 protein: CATSRDLTVNTEAFF
clone size: -
J gene: TRBJ1-1
D gene: -
V gene: TRBV15

CDR3 DNA: TGCAGCGTTCCAAAGACAGGTCTGTCATACAATGAGCAGTTCTTC
CDR3 protein: CSVPKTGLSYNEQFF
clone size: -
J gene: TRBJ2-1
D gene: -
V gene: TRBV29-1

CDR3 DNA: TGTGCCAGCAGCCGTCCTTCGGCGGAAATCATGAACACTGAAGCTTTCTTT
CDR3 protein: CASSRPSAEIMNTEAFF
clone size: few
J gene: TRBJ1-1
D gene: -
V gene: TRBV11-3

CDR3 DNA: TGCGCCAGCAGCAACCGGGGGACGGGGAGTGAAGCTTTCTTT
CDR3 protein: CASSNRGTGSEAFF
clone size: few
J gene: TRBJ1-1
D gene: -
V gene: TRBV4-1

CDR3 DNA: TGTGCCAGCAGCCTGACAGGGAGCCACACTGAAGCTTTCTTT
CDR3 protein: CASSLTGSHTEAFF
clone size: -
J gene: TRBJ1-1
D gene: TRBD1
V gene: TRBV6-2/TRBV6-3